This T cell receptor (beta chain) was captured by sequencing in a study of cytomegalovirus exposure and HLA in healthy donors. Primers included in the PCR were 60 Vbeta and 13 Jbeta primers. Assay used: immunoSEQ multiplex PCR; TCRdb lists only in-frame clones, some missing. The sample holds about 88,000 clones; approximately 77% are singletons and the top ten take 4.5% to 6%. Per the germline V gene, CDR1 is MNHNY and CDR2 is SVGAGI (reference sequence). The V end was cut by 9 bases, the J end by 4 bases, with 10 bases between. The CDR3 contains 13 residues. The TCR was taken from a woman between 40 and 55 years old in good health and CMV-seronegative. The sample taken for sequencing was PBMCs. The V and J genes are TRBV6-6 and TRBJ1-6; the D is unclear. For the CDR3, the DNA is TGTGCCAGTAGAGATGCTTATAATTCACCCCTCCACTTT. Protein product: CASRDAYNSPLHF.